These 8 T cell receptor beta chains came from one sample sequenced in a study of cytomegalovirus exposure and HLA in healthy donors. The PCR contained 60 Vbeta and 13 Jbeta primers. This table comes from immunoSEQ multiplex PCR, and its TCRdb copy is limited to in-frame clones, with some not included. The repertoire consists of around 200,000 clones, with around four fifths occurring once and the leading ten covering roughly 10%. Specimen: PBMCs. The receptors were gathered from a woman aged 50 to 60 in good health and CMV-seropositive.

The chain carries TRBV6-5 and TRBJ1-3; D remains unclear. The CDR3 is made up of 14 amino acids. In germline, CDR1 is MNHEY, CDR2 SVGAGI. Trimming pared 4 bases from V and 3 bases from J, leaving 10 bases between. The CDR3 protein is CASSFTEIGNTIYF. Written as DNA, the CDR3 is TGTGCCAGCAGTTTTACAGAAATTGGAAACACCATATATTTT.

The rearrangement joins TRBV12-5 to TRBJ2-7; D is ambiguous. The germline CDR1 and CDR2 sequences are LGHNT and FRNRAP. V was trimmed by 0 bases and J by 2 bases, leaving 2 bases between them. The length of the CDR3 is 12 residues. The CDR3 protein is CASGLVTYEQYF. As DNA, the CDR3 is TGTGCTAGTGGTTTGGTTACCTACGAGCAGTACTTC.

The V gene is TRBV7-9, the J gene TRBJ1-4, with D perhaps matching TRBD1 (6 bases). This CDR3 comprises 16 residues. Trimming cost V 5 bases and J 3 bases, with 16 bases left between them. CDR1 and CDR2 (germline): SEHNR, FQNEAQ (reference sequence). DNA for the CDR3: TGTGCCAGCAGCCACCTCGGAGGGGGGGCTAATGAAAAACTGTTTTTT. Translation gives CASSHLGGGANEKLFF.

The J gene is TRBJ1-5, the V gene TRBV19; 9 bases line up with TRBD1. Germline loops: CDR1 LNHDA, CDR2 SQIVND (reference sequence). The CDR3 is 16 amino acids. Trimming at V came to 0 bases and at J to 4 bases, leaving 4 bases not matched to a gene. The CDR3 sequence: CASSIEGQGLNQPQHF. In DNA form, the CDR3 reads TGTGCCAGTAGTATAGAGGGACAGGGACTTAATCAGCCCCAGCATTTT.

On this clone itself: One junction end does not reproduce the germline sequence, and a read error may be involved. The chain is built from TRBV7-9 and TRBJ2-7; TRBD1 matches at 7 bases. Germline CDR1 reads SEHNR; CDR2 reads FQNEAQ (reference sequence). The CDR3 extends over 12 amino acids. The CDR3 is CSSSLQGNEQYF. DNA for the CDR3: TGTTCCAGCAGCTTACAGGGGAACGAGCAGTACTTC.

This chain joins TRBV2 and TRBJ2-5; tentatively, D is TRBD1 (6 bases). Germline V CDR1 and CDR2: SNHLY, FYNNEI. The CDR3 consists of 12 residues. Trimming took 8 bases from V and 5 from J, leaving 12 bases between them. The CDR3 loop is CASGGEGETQYF. The CDR3 bases are TGTGCCAGCGGGGGCGAGGGGGAGACCCAGTACTTC.

This clone was counted once. V and J are TRBV7-6 and TRBJ2-7; 12 nucleotides match TRBD2. Trimming at V came to 3 bases and at J to 1 base, leaving 1 base not matched to a gene. Per germline, CDR1 SGHVS and CDR2 FNYEAQ. This CDR3 has 15 amino acids. The DNA of the CDR3 is TGTGCCAGCAGCTTCGGACTAGCGGGGTCCTACGAGCAGTACTTC. Translation gives CASSFGLAGSYEQYF.

V usage is TRBV28 and J usage is TRBJ1-1; D remains ambiguous. V was trimmed by 6 bases and J by 1 base, leaving 9 bases between them. CDR3 length equals 13 residues. Germline V gene data show CDR1 as MDHEN and CDR2 as SYDVKM. CDR3 in DNA: TGTGCCAGCAGCCTCGAGCGGAACACTGAAGCTTTCTTT. Its translation is CASSLERNTEAFF.